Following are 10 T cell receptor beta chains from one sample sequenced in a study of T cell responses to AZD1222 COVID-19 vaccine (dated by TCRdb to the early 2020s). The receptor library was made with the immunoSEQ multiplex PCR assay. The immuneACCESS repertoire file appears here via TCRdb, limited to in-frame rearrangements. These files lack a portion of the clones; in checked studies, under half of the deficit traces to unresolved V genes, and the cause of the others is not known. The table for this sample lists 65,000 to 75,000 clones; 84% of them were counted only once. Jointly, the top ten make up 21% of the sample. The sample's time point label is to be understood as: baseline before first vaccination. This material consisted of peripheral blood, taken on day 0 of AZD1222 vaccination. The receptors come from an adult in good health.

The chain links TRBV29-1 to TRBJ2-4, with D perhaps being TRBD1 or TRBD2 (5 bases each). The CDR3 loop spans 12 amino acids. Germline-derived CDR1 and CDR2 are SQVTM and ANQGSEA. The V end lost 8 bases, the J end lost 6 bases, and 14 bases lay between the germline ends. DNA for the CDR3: TGCAGCACTCGGGATGGGGGAAACATTCAGTACTTC. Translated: CSTRDGGNIQYF.

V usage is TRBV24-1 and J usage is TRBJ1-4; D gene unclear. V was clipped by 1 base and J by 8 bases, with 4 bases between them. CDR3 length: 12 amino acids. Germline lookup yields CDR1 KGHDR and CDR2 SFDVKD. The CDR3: CATSDFGEKLFF. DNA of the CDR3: TGTGCCACCAGTGATTTCGGCGAAAAACTGTTTTTT.

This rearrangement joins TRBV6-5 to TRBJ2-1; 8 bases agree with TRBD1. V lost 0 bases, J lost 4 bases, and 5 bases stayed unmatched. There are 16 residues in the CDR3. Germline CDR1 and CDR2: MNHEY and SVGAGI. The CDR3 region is CASSYSIRTGYNEQFF. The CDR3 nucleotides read TGTGCCAGCAGTTACTCGATACGGACAGGGTACAATGAGCAGTTCTTC.

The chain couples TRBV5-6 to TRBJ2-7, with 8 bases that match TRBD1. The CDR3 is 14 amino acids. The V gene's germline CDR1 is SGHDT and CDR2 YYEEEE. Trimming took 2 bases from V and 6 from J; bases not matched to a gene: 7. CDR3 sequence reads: CASSFRTGWAEQYF. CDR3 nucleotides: TGTGCCAGCAGCTTCAGGACAGGGTGGGCCGAGCAGTACTTC. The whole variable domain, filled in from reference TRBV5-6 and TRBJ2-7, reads DAGVTQSPTHLIKTRGQQVTLRCSPKSGHDTVSWYQQALGQGPQFIFQYYEEEERQRGNFPDRFSGHQFPNYSSELNVNALLLGDSALYLCASSFRTGWAEQYFGPGTRLTVT.

The CDR3 region has the DNA TGTGCCAGCAGCTCAGCCGGGACAGGTAGATCATACGAGCAGTACTTC. As protein: CASSSAGTGRSYEQYF. The chain combines TRBV7-2 with TRBJ2-7; 8 bases fit TRBD1. Trimming cost V 4 bases and J 4 bases; bases outside gene matches: 12. This CDR3 spans 16 amino acids. CDR1 SGHTA and CDR2 FQGNSA come from the germline V gene.

The DNA of the CDR3 is TGTGCCAGCAGCTGGAGCACAGATACGCAGTATTTT. This codes for CASSWSTDTQYF. The V call is TRBV5-8, the J call TRBJ2-3; D unclear. CDR1 is SGHTS, CDR2 YDEGEE, per germline. V lost 3 bases and J lost 0, with 2 bases in between. This CDR3 contains 12 residues.

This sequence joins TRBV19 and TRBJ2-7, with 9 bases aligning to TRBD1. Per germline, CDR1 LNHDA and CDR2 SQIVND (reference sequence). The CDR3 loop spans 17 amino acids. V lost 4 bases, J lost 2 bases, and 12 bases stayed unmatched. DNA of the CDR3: TGTGCCAGTAGTAAAGGACAGGGGCGAACGGGGGCCTACGAGCAGTACTTC. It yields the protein CASSKGQGRTGAYEQYF.

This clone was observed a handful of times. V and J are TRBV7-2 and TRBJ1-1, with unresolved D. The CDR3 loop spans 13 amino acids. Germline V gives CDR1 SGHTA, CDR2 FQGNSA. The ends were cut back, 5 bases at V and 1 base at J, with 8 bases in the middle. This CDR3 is CASSHGPNTEAFF. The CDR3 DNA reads TGTGCCAGCAGCCATGGACCGAACACTGAAGCTTTCTTT. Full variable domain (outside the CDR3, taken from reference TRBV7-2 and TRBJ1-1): GAGVSQSPSNKVTEKGKDVELRCDPISGHTALYWYRQSLGQGLEFLIYFQGNSAPDKSGLPSDRFSAERTGGSVSTLTIQRTQQEDSAVYLCASSHGPNTEAFFGQGTRLTVV.

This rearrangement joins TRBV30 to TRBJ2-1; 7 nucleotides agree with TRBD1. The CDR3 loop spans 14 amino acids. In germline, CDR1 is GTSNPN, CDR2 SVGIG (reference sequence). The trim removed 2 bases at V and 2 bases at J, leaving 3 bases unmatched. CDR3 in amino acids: CAWSYRGPYNEQFF. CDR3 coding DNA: TGTGCCTGGAGTTACAGGGGCCCCTACAATGAGCAGTTCTTC.

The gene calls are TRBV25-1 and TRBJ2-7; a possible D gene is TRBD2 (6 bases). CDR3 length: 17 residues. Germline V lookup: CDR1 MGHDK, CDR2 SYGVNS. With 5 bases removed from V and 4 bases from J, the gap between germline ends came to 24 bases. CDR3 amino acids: CASSRGLRGGPPYEQYF. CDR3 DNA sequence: TGTGCCAGCAGTCGGGGCCTGCGGGGAGGACCCCCTTACGAGCAGTACTTC.